The clone carrying this TCR beta chain was observed a single time. As yet, its antigen is unknown. This record comes from a study of post-analysis software for immune sequencing data. Whole-study results and caveats: Among 4 or 5 TRBV segments more frequent in patients than controls were TRBV5-6, TRBV5-1 and TRBV20-1. Under F measure analysis, samples from one preparation batch co-clustered strongly. The normalized Chao1 diversity of multiple sclerosis patients was significantly lower than that of controls.

Prepared TCR beta cDNA libraries contained unique molecular identifiers. TCRdb called the PCR reads again in MiXCR, with one record for every CDR3 protein. The sample holds around 770,000 distinct CDR3 sequences; about 43% are singletons and the top ten take roughly 4.9%. The J segment lost 10 bases and the V segment lost 3 bases, leaving 11 bases of the junction unmatched. CDR3 size: 15 residues. The germline V gene encodes CDR1 SGDLS and CDR2 YYNGEE. The rearrangement uses TRBV9 and TRBJ1-2; 11 nucleotides align to TRBD1. Sequenced input: blood. This receptor was taken from a girl aged 10 to 17 with multiple sclerosis. The CDR3 here is CASSGEDRGRFAYTF. CDR3 nucleotides: TGTGCCAGCAGCGGGGAGGACAGGGGGCGGTTTGCCTACACCTTC.